This T cell receptor (beta chain) appears in the sequencing data of a study of cytomegalovirus exposure and HLA in healthy donors. Points from the study as a whole: Accurate prediction of most subjects' HLA-A and HLA-B alleles from TCR beta sequences was reported.

As to this clone: Its antigen is unknown.

CDR1 and CDR2 (germline): SGHRS, YFSETQ. This CDR3 has 18 amino acids. J lost 5 bases, V lost 3 bases, and 15 bases had no gene match. Primers included in the PCR were 60 Vbeta and 13 Jbeta primers. Sequenced by immunoSEQ multiplex PCR; TCRdb stores in-frame clones only, minus some. This sample has approximately 100,000 clones; about 80% occur once, and the top ten carry 2.6%. The chain couples TRBV5-1 to TRBJ1-2; TRBD1 agrees at 11 bases. Sequences were obtained from PBMCs. The sequence was collected from a man aged 45-65 years in good health and CMV-seropositive. Here the CDR3 DNA reads TGCGCCAGCAGCTCGGGATTGGACAGGGGGCGAGATCTTTATGGCTACACCTTC. It encodes CASSSGLDRGRDLYGYTF.